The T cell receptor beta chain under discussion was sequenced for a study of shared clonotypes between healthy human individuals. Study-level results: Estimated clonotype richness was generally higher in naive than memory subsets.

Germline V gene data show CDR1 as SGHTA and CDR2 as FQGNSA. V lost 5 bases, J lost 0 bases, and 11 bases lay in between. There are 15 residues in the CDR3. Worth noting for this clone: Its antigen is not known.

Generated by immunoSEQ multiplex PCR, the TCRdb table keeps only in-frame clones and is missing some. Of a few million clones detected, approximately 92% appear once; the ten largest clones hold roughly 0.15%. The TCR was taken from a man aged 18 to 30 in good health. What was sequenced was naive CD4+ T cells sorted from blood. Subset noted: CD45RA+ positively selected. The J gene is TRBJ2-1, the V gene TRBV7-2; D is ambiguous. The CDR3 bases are TGTGCCAGCAGCGTATCTACTTCCTCCTACAATGAGCAGTTCTTC. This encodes CASSVSTSSYNEQFF.